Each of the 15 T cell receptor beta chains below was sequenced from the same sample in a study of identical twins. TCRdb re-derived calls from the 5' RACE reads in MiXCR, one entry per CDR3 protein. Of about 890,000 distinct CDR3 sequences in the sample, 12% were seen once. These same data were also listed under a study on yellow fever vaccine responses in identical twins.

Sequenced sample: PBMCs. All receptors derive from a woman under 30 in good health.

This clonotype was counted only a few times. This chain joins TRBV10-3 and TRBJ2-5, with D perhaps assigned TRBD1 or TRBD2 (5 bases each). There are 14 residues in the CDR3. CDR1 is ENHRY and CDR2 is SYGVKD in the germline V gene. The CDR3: CAPISDGAQETQYF. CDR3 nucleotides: TGTGCTCCTATCTCAGACGGGGCCCAAGAGACCCAGTACTTC.

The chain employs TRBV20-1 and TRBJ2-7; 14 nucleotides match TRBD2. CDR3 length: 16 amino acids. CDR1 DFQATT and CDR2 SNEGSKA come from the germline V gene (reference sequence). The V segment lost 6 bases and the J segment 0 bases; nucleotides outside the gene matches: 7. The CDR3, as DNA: TGCAGTGCGGGGAGGACTAGCGGGAGGAGCTCCTACGAGCAGTACTTC. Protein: CSAGRTSGRSSYEQYF.

In nucleotides, the CDR3 is TGTGCCAGCAGTTCTCTCAGGACTAGCGGGGATGATGAGCAGTTCTTC. It encodes CASSSLRTSGDDEQFF. This chain joins TRBV6-5 and TRBJ2-1; 12 bases align to TRBD2. Germline CDR1 reads MNHEY; CDR2 reads SVGAGI. V was pared by 4 bases and J by 8 bases, with 9 bases of the junction left unmatched. This CDR3 contains 16 residues.

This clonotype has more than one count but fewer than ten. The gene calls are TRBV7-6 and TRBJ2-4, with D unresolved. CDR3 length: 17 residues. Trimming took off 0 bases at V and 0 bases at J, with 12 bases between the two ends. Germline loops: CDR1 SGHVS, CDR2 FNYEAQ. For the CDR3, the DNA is TGTGCCAGCAGCTTAGCGCCCCCAGGTCTAGCCAAAAACATTCAGTACTTC. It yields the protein CASSLAPPGLAKNIQYF.

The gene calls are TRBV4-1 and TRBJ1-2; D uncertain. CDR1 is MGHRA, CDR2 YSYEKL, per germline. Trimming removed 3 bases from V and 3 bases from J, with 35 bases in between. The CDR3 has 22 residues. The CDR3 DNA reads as TGCGCCAGCAGCCACTTTGGAACGACCGCGGGCCGAAAGGATACGGGGTACTATGGCTACACCTTC. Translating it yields CASSHFGTTAGRKDTGYYGYTF.

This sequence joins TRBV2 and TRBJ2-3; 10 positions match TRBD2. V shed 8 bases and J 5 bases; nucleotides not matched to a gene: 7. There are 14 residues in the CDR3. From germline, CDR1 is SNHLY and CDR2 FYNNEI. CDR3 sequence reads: CASQREGLIDTQYF. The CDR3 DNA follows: TGTGCCAGCCAGCGGGAGGGCCTCATAGATACGCAGTATTTT.

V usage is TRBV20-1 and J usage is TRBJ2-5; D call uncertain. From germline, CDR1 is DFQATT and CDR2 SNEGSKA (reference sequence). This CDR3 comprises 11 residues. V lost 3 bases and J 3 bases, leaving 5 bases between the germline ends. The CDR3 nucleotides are TGCAGTGCTAGCACAGAAGAGACCCAGTACTTC. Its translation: CSASTEETQYF.

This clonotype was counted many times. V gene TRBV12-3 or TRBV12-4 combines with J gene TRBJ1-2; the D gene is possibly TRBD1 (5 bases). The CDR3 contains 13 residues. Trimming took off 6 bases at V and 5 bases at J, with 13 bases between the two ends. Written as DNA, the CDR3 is TGTGCCAGCAGAAGCGCGGGACCATATGGCTACACCTTC. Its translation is CASRSAGPYGYTF.

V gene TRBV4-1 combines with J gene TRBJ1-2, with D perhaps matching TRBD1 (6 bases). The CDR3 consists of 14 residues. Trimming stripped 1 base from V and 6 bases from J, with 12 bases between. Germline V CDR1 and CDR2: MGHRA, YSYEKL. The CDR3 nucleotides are TGCGCCAGCAGCCAAGTATACAGGGCCCATGGCTACACCTTC. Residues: CASSQVYRAHGYTF.

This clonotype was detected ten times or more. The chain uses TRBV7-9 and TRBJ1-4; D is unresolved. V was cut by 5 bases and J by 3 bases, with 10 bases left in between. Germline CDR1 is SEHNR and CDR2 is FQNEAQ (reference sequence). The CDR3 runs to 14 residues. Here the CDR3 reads CASSRRSANEKLFF. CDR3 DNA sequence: TGTGCCAGCAGCCGGCGGTCGGCTAATGAAAAACTGTTTTTT.

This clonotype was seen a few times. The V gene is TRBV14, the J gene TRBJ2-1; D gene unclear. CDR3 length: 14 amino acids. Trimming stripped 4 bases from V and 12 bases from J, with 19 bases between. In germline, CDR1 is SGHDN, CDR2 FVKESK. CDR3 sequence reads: CASSPVLSVKGQFF. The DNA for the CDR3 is TGTGCCAGCAGCCCCGTTCTCTCAGTGAAGGGGCAGTTCTTC.

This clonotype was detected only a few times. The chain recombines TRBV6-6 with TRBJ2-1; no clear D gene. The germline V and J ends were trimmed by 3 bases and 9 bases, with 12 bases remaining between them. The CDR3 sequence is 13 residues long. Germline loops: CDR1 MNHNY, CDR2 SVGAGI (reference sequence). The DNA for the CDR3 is TGTGCCAGCAGTTATCTAGAAAAGGGTGAGCAGTTCTTC. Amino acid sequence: CASSYLEKGEQFF.

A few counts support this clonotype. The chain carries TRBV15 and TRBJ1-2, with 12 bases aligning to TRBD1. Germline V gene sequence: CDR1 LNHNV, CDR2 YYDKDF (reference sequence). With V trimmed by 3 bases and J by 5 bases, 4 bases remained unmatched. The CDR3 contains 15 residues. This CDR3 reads CATSSGDRGPYGYTF. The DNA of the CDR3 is TGTGCCACCAGCAGTGGGGACAGGGGGCCTTATGGCTACACCTTC.

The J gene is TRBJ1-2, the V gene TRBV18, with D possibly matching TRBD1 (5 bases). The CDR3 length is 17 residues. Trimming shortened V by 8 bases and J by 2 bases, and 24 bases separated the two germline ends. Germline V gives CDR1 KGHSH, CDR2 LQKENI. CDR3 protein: CASPSRRGKISNYGYTF. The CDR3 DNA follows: TGTGCCAGCCCAAGCCGTAGGGGTAAAATATCAAACTATGGCTACACCTTC.

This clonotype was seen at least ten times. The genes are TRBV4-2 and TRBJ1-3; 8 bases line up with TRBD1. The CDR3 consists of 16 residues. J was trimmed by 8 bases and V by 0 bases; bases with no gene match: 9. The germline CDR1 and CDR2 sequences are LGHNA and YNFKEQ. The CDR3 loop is CASSQDRAGGSDTIYF. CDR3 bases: TGTGCCAGCAGCCAAGATCGTGCAGGGGGCTCGGACACCATATATTTT.